One sample yielded the 7 T cell receptor beta chains listed below, sequenced in a study of blood T cell repertoires in COVID-19. Sequenced by immunoSEQ multiplex PCR; TCRdb stores in-frame clones only, minus some. This sample has approximately 200,000 clones; 88% occur once, and the top ten carry roughly 1.5%. Specimen: peripheral blood. These receptor sequences come from a man younger than 35 with active or convalescent COVID-19.

This chain joins TRBV27 and TRBJ2-7, with 8 positions matching TRBD1. The CDR3 is 15 amino acids. Germline V lookup: CDR1 MNHEY, CDR2 SMNVEV (reference sequence). The V segment lost 7 bases and the J segment 2 bases; nucleotides outside the gene matches: 10. This CDR3 is CASTGPGQGTYEQYF. CDR3 in DNA: TGTGCCAGCACCGGCCCAGGACAGGGTACCTACGAGCAGTACTTC.

The genes are TRBV28 and TRBJ2-2, with TRBD1 identical over 9 bases. The V segment lost 7 bases and the J segment 7 bases; nucleotides outside the gene matches: 13. This CDR3 has 16 residues. CDR1 and CDR2 from the germline V gene are MDHEN and SYDVKM. The CDR3 sequence is CASTSTGTGRDGELFF. CDR3 in DNA: TGTGCCAGCACTTCAACCGGGACAGGGAGAGACGGGGAGCTGTTTTTT.

V gene TRBV19 combines with J gene TRBJ1-5; D uncertain. The germline V gene encodes CDR1 LNHDA and CDR2 SQIVND (reference sequence). The CDR3 is made up of 15 amino acids. V dropped 5 bases and J dropped 7 bases, with 18 bases sitting between them. This chain's CDR3 is CASSHVEGGGQPQHF. The CDR3 nucleotides are TGTGCCAGTAGTCACGTTGAAGGAGGAGGACAGCCCCAGCATTTT.

The V call is TRBV28, the J call TRBJ1-6; D possibly corresponds to TRBD1 (5 bases). The CDR3 consists of 15 residues. Germline V lookup: CDR1 MDHEN, CDR2 SYDVKM. The V end lost 6 bases, the J end lost 7 bases, and 16 bases lay between the germline ends. For the CDR3, the DNA is TGTGCCAGCAGCGAAATCCAGGGTTCGAATTCACCCCTCCACTTT. It translates to CASSEIQGSNSPLHF. Filled out from reference TRBV28 and TRBJ1-6, the complete variable domain reads DVKVTQSSRYLVKRTGEKVFLECVQDMDHENMFWYRQDPGLGLRLIYFSYDVKMKEKGDIPEGYSVSREKKERFSLILESASTNQTSMYLCASSEIQGSNSPLHFGNGTRLTVT.

This chain joins TRBV5-6 and TRBJ1-3; D is uncertain. V lost 0 bases to trimming and J lost 2 bases, with 9 bases between them. The CDR3 has 15 residues. Germline-derived CDR1 and CDR2 are SGHDT and YYEEEE. This CDR3 reads CASSLGKLTGNTIYF. The CDR3 DNA follows: TGTGCCAGCAGCTTGGGCAAGCTCACTGGAAACACCATATATTTT.

This clone was observed once. The chain joins TRBV12-2 to TRBJ2-1; whether TRBD2, the table's D call, matches the DNA was not checked. TRBV12-2 is a documented pseudogene. The CDR3 length is 15 residues. The CDR3 region has the DNA TGTGCAAGTCGCCCCGGGACTAGCGACTCAAATGAGCAGTTCTTC. This encodes CASRPGTSDSNEQFF.

V usage is TRBV2 and J usage is TRBJ1-1; TRBD1 matches at 7 bases. The germline gives CDR1 SNHLY, CDR2 FYNNEI. CDR3 length equals 15 residues. The J segment lost 1 base and the V segment lost 7 bases, leaving 9 bases of the junction unmatched. The CDR3 region has the DNA TGTGCCAGCACATACTCCGGGACAGCGAACACTGAAGCTTTCTTT. It encodes CASTYSGTANTEAFF.